The clone carrying this T cell receptor beta chain was counted a single time. This specimen includes other DNA sequences encoding the same CDR3. All participating donors were Caucasian adults from Nashville, Tennessee. This sample was included in a study of shared clonotypes between healthy human individuals. Study details: Each donor's CD4 naive and CD4 memory cells filled three plates apiece, CD8 naive two, and CD8 memory one.

Germline V lookup: CDR1 MNHNY, CDR2 SVGAGI (reference sequence). V was pared by 6 bases and J by 3 bases, with 12 bases between. The CDR3 length is 14 residues. Assay execution took place at the deep level. The method was immunoSEQ multiplex PCR; TCRdb's version includes in-frame clones alone and lacks a portion of them. This sample has around 2.5 million clones; under 95% occur once, and the top ten carry 0.36%. This clonotype was sampled from a man between 18 and 29 years old in good health. Some clones in this sample may be carry-over from other donors' samples. The chain joins TRBV6-6 to TRBJ2-1; tentatively, D is TRBD2 (6 bases). Sequenced input: naive CD4+ T cells from PBMCs. Subset indicated: CD45RA+ positively selected. CDR3 in amino acids: CASSPGLHYNEQFF. CDR3 nucleotide sequence: TGTGCCAGCAGCCCTGGACTACACTACAATGAGCAGTTCTTC.